The rows below give T cell receptor beta chains drawn from one sample of a study of OX40 agonist ivuxolimab in advanced cancers. Sequencing used immunoSEQ multiplex PCR; TCRdb keeps in-frame clones, though not all of them. Altogether approximately 89,000 clones are present, roughly 84% being singletons, with the ten largest covering approximately 0.29%. The sample here was CD4+ or CD8+ T cells sorted from blood, taken in a trial of the OX40 agonist ivuxolimab. These receptors all come from an adult with an advanced solid tumor such as melanoma, head and neck, liver or kidney cancer. Both conserved end residues are part of each CDR3. Fields, in order: clone size, V gene, D gene, J gene, CDR3 DNA, CDR3 protein. A D gene is named only where the DNA matches it firmly. Clone size is stated in some rows and not others, as once, few, many or a class when expanded.

size: .
V: TRBV10-3
D: TRBD1
J: TRBJ1-5
DNA: TGTGCCATCAGTGGGGACAGGGCCGCGGGTCAGCCCCAGCATTTT
CDR3: CAISGDRAAGQPQHF

size: .
V: TRBV11-2
D: .
J: TRBJ1-2
DNA: TGTGCCAGCAGCTTAGAGGGACATAACTCGGACTATGGCTACACCTTC
CDR3: CASSLEGHNSDYGYTF

size: .
V: TRBV19
D: .
J: TRBJ1-5
DNA: TGTGCCAGTTCCCGGGGGGGCTTGGGGCTTGGTCAGCCCCAGCATTTT
CDR3: CASSRGGLGLGQPQHF

size: .
V: TRBV5-4
D: .
J: TRBJ1-5
DNA: TGTGCCAGCAGCTTGGAAGGGCTGAATCAGCCCCAGCATTTT
CDR3: CASSLEGLNQPQHF

size: .
V: TRBV5-6
D: .
J: TRBJ1-2
DNA: TGTGCCAGCAGCTTGGGTACAAAAGCGGGCTATGGCTACACCTTC
CDR3: CASSLGTKAGYGYTF

size: few
V: TRBV19
D: .
J: TRBJ1-1
DNA: TGTGCCAGTAGTACCAATTACAGATACAACACTGAAGCTTTCTTT
CDR3: CASSTNYRYNTEAFF

size: few
V: TRBV28
D: .
J: TRBJ1-1
DNA: TGTGCCAGCAGCCCCCCCATAGCCTCGAACACTGAAGCTTTCTTT
CDR3: CASSPPIASNTEAFF

size: .
V: TRBV5-1
D: .
J: TRBJ2-1
DNA: TGCGCCAGCAGCTTGGAGTTCGGAGAGCAGTTCTTC
CDR3: CASSLEFGEQFF

size: .
V: TRBV5-6
D: .
J: TRBJ1-3
DNA: TGTGCCAGCAGCTGGGGGTGGAACAGGGCTGGAAACACCATATATTTT
CDR3: CASSWGWNRAGNTIYF

size: .
V: TRBV6-1
D: TRBD1
J: TRBJ1-2
DNA: TGTGCCAGCAGTGAAGAGCAGGGGGGAAACTATGGCTACACCTTC
CDR3: CASSEEQGGNYGYTF

size: .
V: TRBV14
D: TRBD1
J: TRBJ1-3
DNA: TGTGCCAGCAGCTCAAGACAGGGAACCGGAAACACCATATATTTT
CDR3: CASSSRQGTGNTIYF

size: once
V: TRBV10-1
D: .
J: TRBJ1-2
DNA: TGCGCCAGCTCACATCGGGGTCCAGGGGAGGATGGCTACACCTTC
CDR3: CASSHRGPGEDGYTF

size: .
V: TRBV28
D: .
J: TRBJ2-1
DNA: TGTGCCAGCAGTTCAGACAGTTACAATGAGCAGTTCTTC
CDR3: CASSSDSYNEQFF

size: .
V: TRBV5-4
D: .
J: TRBJ1-4
DNA: TGTGCCAGCAGCTTGTCGGCGGCAACTAATGAAAAACTGTTTTTT
CDR3: CASSLSAATNEKLFF

size: .
V: TRBV9
D: TRBD1
J: TRBJ2-5
DNA: TGTGCCAGCAGCGGCCGCCGGGACAGGGAAGAGACCCAGTACTTC
CDR3: CASSGRRDREETQYF

size: .
V: TRBV6-5
D: TRBD2
J: TRBJ2-7
DNA: TGTGCCAGCAGTTACTCGGGGGGGGGCTCCTACGAGCAGTACTTC
CDR3: CASSYSGGGSYEQYF

size: .
V: TRBV18
D: .
J: TRBJ2-5
DNA: TGTGCCAGCTCACCAAGGGCCGCAGGGAGCCAAGAGACCCAGTACTTC
CDR3: CASSPRAAGSQETQYF

size: few
V: TRBV5-6
D: .
J: TRBJ1-2
DNA: TGTGCCAGCGAGGCAGGGTGGGAAGGCTACACCTTC
CDR3: CASEAGWEGYTF

size: .
V: TRBV7-9
D: .
J: TRBJ2-7
DNA: TGTGCCAGCAGCTTAGACGGGGCCCTTCATGGGGACGAGCAGTACTTC
CDR3: CASSLDGALHGDEQYF

size: .
V: TRBV5-1
D: .
J: TRBJ1-2
DNA: TGCGCCAGCGGTAATAGCGACGGCTACACCTTC
CDR3: CASGNSDGYTF

size: .
V: TRBV9
D: .
J: TRBJ1-3
DNA: TGTGCCAGCAGCCCCAGTGGAGTTGGAAACACCATATATTTT
CDR3: CASSPSGVGNTIYF

size: .
V: TRBV5-4
D: TRBD1
J: TRBJ2-7
DNA: TGTGCCAGCAGCGCCCGGGACAGGGTCGGAGAGCAGTACTTC
CDR3: CASSARDRVGEQYF

size: .
V: TRBV7-3
D: .
J: TRBJ2-1
DNA: TGTGCCAGCAGCTTATCCACCTTAGTAGGGAATGAGCAGTTCTTC
CDR3: CASSLSTLVGNEQFF

size: once
V: TRBV5-4
D: TRBD1
J: TRBJ1-4
DNA: TGTGCCAGCAGCTTGGGAGGACAGGGGTCAACTAATGAAAAACTGTTTTTT
CDR3: CASSLGGQGSTNEKLFF

size: .
V: TRBV7-9
D: TRBD1
J: TRBJ2-7
DNA: TGTGCCAGCAGGCGACAGGGGGGGGACGAGCAGTACTTC
CDR3: CASRRQGGDEQYF

size: .
V: TRBV19
D: TRBD1
J: TRBJ1-2
DNA: TGTGCCAGTACCCTAGGGGGACAGAGCTATGGCTACACCTTC
CDR3: CASTLGGQSYGYTF

size: once
V: TRBV7-2
D: TRBD2
J: TRBJ2-2
DNA: TGTGCCAGCAGCTTAAGACTAGCGGGGTTTTACGCGAACACCGGGGAGCTGTTTTTT
CDR3: CASSLRLAGFYANTGELFF

size: .
V: TRBV30
D: .
J: TRBJ1-1
DNA: TGTGCCTGTACCCCTATGAACACTGAAGCTTTCTTT
CDR3: CACTPMNTEAFF

size: .
V: TRBV10-2
D: .
J: TRBJ1-2
DNA: TGCGCCAGCACGGGACGGCTTTCGAACTATGGCTACACCTTC
CDR3: CASTGRLSNYGYTF

size: .
V: TRBV5-4
D: TRBD1
J: TRBJ2-7
DNA: TGTGCCAGCAGCTTACCCGGGACAGGGAGCGTGGGGCAGTACTTC
CDR3: CASSLPGTGSVGQYF

size: .
V: TRBV10-3
D: TRBD2
J: TRBJ2-1
DNA: TGTGCCATTATGACTAGCGGGGGGGGTAATGAGCAGTTCTTC
CDR3: CAIMTSGGGNEQFF

size: .
V: TRBV10-1
D: TRBD2
J: TRBJ2-1
DNA: TGCGCCGCAGCGTCTAGCGGGGCCCGCTACAATGAGCAGTTCTTC
CDR3: CAAASSGARYNEQFF

size: .
V: TRBV11-3
D: .
J: TRBJ2-2
DNA: TGTGCCAGCCAGGGAGGCGGCTCCACCGGGGAGCTGTTTTTT
CDR3: CASQGGGSTGELFF

size: .
V: TRBV5-1
D: TRBD1
J: TRBJ1-1
DNA: TGCGCCAGCAGCTTGGGGGACAGGGGAGGCACTGAAGCTTTCTTT
CDR3: CASSLGDRGGTEAFF

size: .
V: TRBV7-2
D: TRBD2
J: TRBJ2-7
DNA: TGTGCCAGCAGCCTGAGCGGGGGGGCTAGTCAGCAGTACTTC
CDR3: CASSLSGGASQQYF

size: .
V: TRBV7-2
D: TRBD1
J: TRBJ1-5
DNA: TGTGCCAGCAGCTTAGACAGGGGGATAGTTCAGCCCCAGCATTTT
CDR3: CASSLDRGIVQPQHF

size: .
V: TRBV10-3
D: .
J: TRBJ1-2
DNA: TGTGCCATCAGTGAATGGACTGGAAACTATGGCTACACCTTC
CDR3: CAISEWTGNYGYTF

size: .
V: TRBV19
D: .
J: TRBJ1-5
DNA: TGTGCCAGTAGTATCCCCCCTTATAGCAATCAGCCCCAGCATTTT
CDR3: CASSIPPYSNQPQHF

size: .
V: TRBV5-1
D: .
J: TRBJ1-2
DNA: TGCGCCAGCAGCTTGGGTTCGGGCTATGGCTACACCTTC
CDR3: CASSLGSGYGYTF

size: .
V: TRBV28
D: .
J: TRBJ2-7
DNA: TGTGCCAGCAGTTTATGGACAGGCATCGGCGAGCAGTACTTC
CDR3: CASSLWTGIGEQYF